This TCR beta chain stems from a study of control samples from healthy donors and cancer patients. This CDR3 comprises 14 residues. Trimming pared 1 base from V and 5 bases from J, leaving 8 bases between. Germline V gene sequence: CDR1 LNHDA, CDR2 SQIVND (reference sequence). TCRdb's table, derived via immunoSEQ multiplex PCR, lists solely in-frame clones and lacks some. The sample carries 400,000 to 450,000 clones, around nine tenths recorded once. The V gene is TRBV19, the J gene TRBJ2-2; D could derive from TRBD1 or TRBD2 (5 bases each). Source material: PBMCs. This sequence originates from a middle-aged man with head and neck cancer. CDR3 coding DNA: TGTGCCAGTAGTATAGTGGGACGGACCGGGGAGCTGTTTTTT. Amino acid sequence: CASSIVGRTGELFF.